This T cell receptor beta chain was captured by sequencing in a study of T cell changes during pregnancy in multiple sclerosis. Profiled with immunoSEQ multiplex PCR; TCRdb holds only in-frame clones, not every one. The table lists 60,000 to 90,000 clones, about 92% of them singletons. V gave up 0 bases and J gave up 10 bases, with 31 bases separating them. CDR1 SGHDT and CDR2 YYEEEE come from the germline V gene. The CDR3 is 19 residues long. The TCR comes from a female donor in good health, enrolled as a control in a pregnancy study. The sequenced sample was peripheral blood, obtained after pregnancy. The chain is built from TRBV5-6 and TRBJ1-2; possible D gene TRBD1, 6 bases. The CDR3 sequence is CASSLAGGQVLQVGGHYTF. The CDR3 nucleotides are TGTGCCAGCAGCTTGGCGGGGGGACAAGTCCTTCAGGTGGGGGGCCACTACACCTTC.